Listed below are T cell receptor beta chains from one sample, sequenced in a study of blood T cells in healthy people across ages. TCRdb passed the 5' RACE reads through MiXCR, listing each CDR3 protein once. This sample has 2 million or so distinct CDR3 sequences, with around 50% found just once. The specimen sequenced was blood. These receptors all stem from a woman between 40 and 50 years old in good health. CDR3s include the opening cysteine and the closing phenylalanine or tryptophan. Each record gives: V gene, CDR3 protein.

v_call: TRBV6-2/TRBV6-3
cdr3_aa: CATRPRQGGNEQFF

v_call: TRBV7-2
cdr3_aa: CASSLVAGLSSYNEQFF

v_call: TRBV20-1
cdr3_aa: CSAGAGAGQETQYF

v_call: TRBV7-2
cdr3_aa: CASSLPSLGQGAPLVEQYF

v_call: TRBV13
cdr3_aa: CARSTMTNPNYNEQFF

v_call: TRBV29-1
cdr3_aa: CSAEERRGALYGYTF

v_call: TRBV21-1
cdr3_aa: CASSKVVAGGETQYF

v_call: TRBV5-6
cdr3_aa: CASSRGRDFTDTQYF

v_call: TRBV24-1
cdr3_aa: CATSDSRDRVYGYTF

v_call: TRBV25-1
cdr3_aa: CASSFRLGTQYF

v_call: TRBV6-2/TRBV6-3
cdr3_aa: CASSYFRLVRDEQYF

v_call: TRBV20-1
cdr3_aa: CSARETGGYEQYF

v_call: TRBV6-5
cdr3_aa: CASSYASVFRTSTDTQYF

v_call: TRBV28
cdr3_aa: CASSPGTGPSTDTQYF

v_call: TRBV7-8
cdr3_aa: CASSLAPGEAKNIQYF

v_call: TRBV10-3
cdr3_aa: CAISRDRGNSGANVLTF

v_call: TRBV29-1
cdr3_aa: CSTEDRTNTGELFF

v_call: TRBV10-2
cdr3_aa: CASKYSGQETQYF

v_call: TRBV6-2/TRBV6-3
cdr3_aa: CASSYHEGAETQYF

v_call: TRBV24-1
cdr3_aa: CATSDPDRGRSYNEQFF

v_call: TRBV7-2
cdr3_aa: CASSLTSRAYEQYF

v_call: TRBV12-3/TRBV12-4
cdr3_aa: CASSVQQGSYEQYF

v_call: TRBV6-2/TRBV6-3
cdr3_aa: CASSYRETSSDTQYF

v_call: TRBV20-1
cdr3_aa: CSAAPIRTGVVYNEQFF

v_call: TRBV15
cdr3_aa: CATSRDTQSYEQYF

v_call: TRBV7-9
cdr3_aa: CASSFQGGRATNEKLFF

v_call: TRBV6-6
cdr3_aa: CASKGTGWSTDTQYF

v_call: TRBV6-2/TRBV6-3
cdr3_aa: CASTPGGSFNEQFF

v_call: TRBV14
cdr3_aa: CASSPTWGDYGYTF

v_call: TRBV20-1
cdr3_aa: CSARDPKVGANVLTF

v_call: TRBV29-1
cdr3_aa: CSGVGFETQYF

v_call: TRBV14
cdr3_aa: CATSRAGENYEETQYF

v_call: TRBV11-2
cdr3_aa: CASSSPGQDIYNEQYF

v_call: TRBV9
cdr3_aa: CASSVDSGGGDEQYF

v_call: TRBV12-3/TRBV12-4
cdr3_aa: CASSWKGATDTQYF

v_call: TRBV27
cdr3_aa: CASMWGGGPSPDTQYF

v_call: TRBV20-1
cdr3_aa: CSARLGTTFETQYF

v_call: TRBV7-3
cdr3_aa: CASGTTFNEQFF

v_call: TRBV4-2
cdr3_aa: CASSDGEGSENTGELFF

v_call: TRBV20-1
cdr3_aa: CSARLGYRFGMNTEAFF

v_call: TRBV4-2
cdr3_aa: CASSQGGWGDQETQYF

v_call: TRBV12-3/TRBV12-4
cdr3_aa: CASSLNEFAPYNEQFF

v_call: TRBV20-1
cdr3_aa: CSARFALKIYEQYF

v_call: TRBV7-2
cdr3_aa: CASSKQGVETQYF

v_call: TRBV13
cdr3_aa: CASSLRTAGVLYNEQFF

v_call: TRBV10-3
cdr3_aa: CAISESFQETQYF

v_call: TRBV7-2
cdr3_aa: CASSTDSRGLGTF

v_call: TRBV19
cdr3_aa: CASSIRPQETQYF

v_call: TRBV13
cdr3_aa: CASSADSAFTDTQYF

v_call: TRBV20-1
cdr3_aa: CSARDSGETSTDTQYF

v_call: TRBV7-2
cdr3_aa: CASSSMSFVQETQFF

v_call: TRBV27
cdr3_aa: CASSPQPGGVPLRREKLFF

v_call: TRBV6-1
cdr3_aa: CATRLGEKLFF

v_call: TRBV5-4
cdr3_aa: CASNHPPGQGVSGASVLTF